These 3 T cell receptor beta chains originate from one sample sequenced in a study of blood T cell repertoires in COVID-19. TCRdb's copy holds only in-frame clones and misses some; the assay was immunoSEQ multiplex PCR. The sample lists around 200,000 clones; about 85% were seen once. Source material: PBMCs or T cells enriched from blood (not recorded which). All receptors derive from a man aged 40-50 years who had recovered from COVID-19.

This clone was found once. This chain links TRBV11-3 with TRBJ2-2; TRBD2 agrees at 9 bases. The germline V gene has CDR1 SGHNT and CDR2 YENEEA. With 3 bases clipped from V and 5 bases from J, the junction kept 4 bases outside the gene matches. This CDR3 is 15 amino acids long. The CDR3 bases are TGTGCCAGCAGCTTTAGCGGGAGTAATACCGGGGAGCTGTTTTTT. Protein product: CASSFSGSNTGELFF.

A single count supports this clone. The chain joins TRBV5-1 to TRBJ2-7; weak D call: TRBD2 (6 bases). Germline V gene lookup returns CDR1 SGHRS and CDR2 YFSETQ. Trimming cost V 0 bases and J 2 bases, with 18 bases left between them. CDR3 size: 17 residues. The CDR3: CASSLDGSGPGAYEQYF. As DNA, the CDR3 is TGCGCCAGCAGCTTGGACGGCAGCGGTCCGGGGGCCTACGAGCAGTACTTC.

V is TRBV19 and J is TRBJ2-3, with TRBD1 as a possible D gene (6 bases). V was cut by 7 bases and J by 1 base, with 15 bases left in between. Germline V gene data show CDR1 as LNHDA and CDR2 as SQIVND (reference sequence). CDR3 length: 15 residues. The chain's CDR3 is CASTLRTDRTDTQYF. Here the CDR3 DNA reads TGTGCCAGTACCCTGAGGACAGACCGCACAGATACGCAGTATTTT.